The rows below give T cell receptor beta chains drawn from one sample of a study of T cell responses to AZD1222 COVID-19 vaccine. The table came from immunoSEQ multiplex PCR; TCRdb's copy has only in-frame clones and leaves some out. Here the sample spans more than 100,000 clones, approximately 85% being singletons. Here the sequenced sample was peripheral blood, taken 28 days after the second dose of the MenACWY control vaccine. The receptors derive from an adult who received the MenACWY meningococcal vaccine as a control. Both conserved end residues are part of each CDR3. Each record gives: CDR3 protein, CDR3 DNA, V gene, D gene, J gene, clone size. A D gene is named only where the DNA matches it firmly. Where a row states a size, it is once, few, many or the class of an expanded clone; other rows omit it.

CDR3aa: CASSLTGTGTSSGNTIYF
CDR3nt: TGTGCCAGCAGCTTAACCGGGACAGGGACGAGCTCTGGAAACACCATATATTTT
v_gene: TRBV7-8
d_gene: TRBD1
j_gene: TRBJ1-3
abundance: .

CDR3aa: CAISEGLAGITDTQYF
CDR3nt: TGTGCCATCAGTGAGGGGCTAGCGGGTATCACAGATACGCAGTATTTT
v_gene: TRBV10-3
d_gene: TRBD2
j_gene: TRBJ2-3
abundance: .

CDR3aa: CASSYGRIHSYNEQFF
CDR3nt: TGTGCCAGCAGTTACGGCCGGATTCACTCCTACAATGAGCAGTTCTTC
v_gene: TRBV6-2/TRBV6-3
d_gene: .
j_gene: TRBJ2-1
abundance: .

CDR3aa: CASSSGSSGAYEQYF
CDR3nt: TGTGCCAGCAGCTCTGGATCGTCAGGGGCCTACGAGCAGTACTTC
v_gene: TRBV13
d_gene: .
j_gene: TRBJ2-7
abundance: .

CDR3aa: CASSLLAGGDEQFF
CDR3nt: TGTGCCAGCAGCTTACTAGCGGGGGGAGATGAGCAGTTCTTC
v_gene: TRBV11-3
d_gene: TRBD2
j_gene: TRBJ2-1
abundance: few

CDR3aa: CASSLGTGGSPLHF
CDR3nt: TGTGCCAGCAGCCTCGGGACAGGCGGTTCACCCCTCCACTTT
v_gene: TRBV3-1/TRBV3-2
d_gene: TRBD1
j_gene: TRBJ1-6
abundance: .

CDR3aa: CASSARDRENEQFF
CDR3nt: TGCGCCAGCAGCGCCCGGGACAGGGAAAATGAGCAGTTCTTC
v_gene: TRBV4-1
d_gene: TRBD1
j_gene: TRBJ2-1
abundance: .

CDR3aa: CASSLDTETQYF
CDR3nt: TGTGCCAGCAGCTTGGATACCGAGACCCAGTACTTC
v_gene: TRBV5-8
d_gene: .
j_gene: TRBJ2-5
abundance: .

CDR3aa: CSASNYGYTF
CDR3nt: TGCAGTGCTAGTAACTATGGCTACACCTTC
v_gene: TRBV20-1
d_gene: .
j_gene: TRBJ1-2
abundance: .

CDR3aa: CASSPWGAATRVSGELFF
CDR3nt: TGTGCCAGCAGCCCTTGGGGGGCGGCCACCCGGGTTTCGGGGGAGCTGTTTTTT
v_gene: TRBV7-9
d_gene: .
j_gene: TRBJ2-2
abundance: once

CDR3aa: CASSRAPGADTQYF
CDR3nt: TGTGCCAGCTCACGCGCCCCGGGAGCAGATACGCAGTATTTT
v_gene: TRBV18
d_gene: .
j_gene: TRBJ2-3
abundance: .

CDR3aa: CASSLTGGSYNEQFF
CDR3nt: TGTGCCAGCAGCTTGACAGGGGGCTCCTACAATGAGCAGTTCTTC
v_gene: TRBV11-2
d_gene: TRBD1
j_gene: TRBJ2-1
abundance: few

CDR3aa: CAWSPGLGDTDTQYF
CDR3nt: TGTGCCTGGAGTCCAGGGTTGGGCGACACAGATACGCAGTATTTT
v_gene: TRBV30
d_gene: .
j_gene: TRBJ2-3
abundance: .

CDR3aa: CASSPIGQGASEQYF
CDR3nt: TGTGCCAGCTCACCGATTGGACAGGGGGCCTCCGAGCAGTACTTC
v_gene: TRBV18
d_gene: TRBD1
j_gene: TRBJ2-7
abundance: .

CDR3aa: CASSPLPGQGPVTQPQHF
CDR3nt: TGTGCCAGCTCACCCCTTCCGGGACAGGGACCGGTAACCCAGCCCCAGCATTTT
v_gene: TRBV18
d_gene: TRBD1
j_gene: TRBJ1-5
abundance: .

CDR3aa: CASSQGTSGSTDTQYF
CDR3nt: TGTGCCAGCAGCCAAGGGACTAGCGGTAGCACAGATACGCAGTATTTT
v_gene: TRBV3-1/TRBV3-2
d_gene: TRBD2
j_gene: TRBJ2-3
abundance: .

CDR3aa: CASSLVAGTGELFF
CDR3nt: TGTGCCAGCAGCTTGGTAGCGGGTACCGGGGAGCTGTTTTTT
v_gene: TRBV5-5
d_gene: TRBD2
j_gene: TRBJ2-2
abundance: once

CDR3aa: CASSFPRGSNQPQHF
CDR3nt: TGTGCCAGCAGTTTCCCACGGGGGAGCAATCAGCCCCAGCATTTT
v_gene: TRBV27
d_gene: .
j_gene: TRBJ1-5
abundance: few

CDR3aa: CASSHRSGELFF
CDR3nt: TGTGCCAGTAGTCACCGGAGCGGCGAACTGTTTTTT
v_gene: TRBV19
d_gene: .
j_gene: TRBJ1-4
abundance: .

CDR3aa: CASSLWPAQVVNGSPLHF
CDR3nt: TGCGCCAGCAGCTTGTGGCCCGCACAAGTGGTTAACGGTTCACCCCTCCACTTT
v_gene: TRBV5-1
d_gene: .
j_gene: TRBJ1-6
abundance: .

CDR3aa: CASSLDVNEQFF
CDR3nt: TGTGCCAGCAGCTTAGATGTGAATGAGCAGTTCTTC
v_gene: TRBV7-9
d_gene: .
j_gene: TRBJ2-1
abundance: .

CDR3aa: CASSNSGGDWTGELFF
CDR3nt: TGTGCCAGCAGCAACTCCGGGGGGGATTGGACCGGGGAGCTGTTTTTT
v_gene: TRBV7-9
d_gene: TRBD2
j_gene: TRBJ2-2
abundance: .

CDR3aa: CASSLTGNPTGYTF
CDR3nt: TGTGCCAGCAGCTTGACAGGGAATCCCACTGGCTACACCTTC
v_gene: TRBV11-2
d_gene: TRBD1
j_gene: TRBJ1-2
abundance: .

CDR3aa: CASSDIGGSQPQHF
CDR3nt: TGTGCCAGCAGTGATATCGGGGGCAGTCAGCCCCAGCATTTT
v_gene: TRBV6-1
d_gene: .
j_gene: TRBJ1-5
abundance: .

CDR3aa: CAWSDDSLRDYGYTF
CDR3nt: TGTGCCTGGAGTGATGACAGCCTGCGGGACTATGGCTACACCTTC
v_gene: TRBV30
d_gene: .
j_gene: TRBJ1-2
abundance: .

CDR3aa: CASSPRGRDLNTGELFF
CDR3nt: TGTGCCAGCAGCCCCCGGGGGAGGGACCTGAACACCGGGGAGCTGTTTTTT
v_gene: TRBV3-1/TRBV3-2
d_gene: TRBD2
j_gene: TRBJ2-2
abundance: .

CDR3aa: CASSLALAGGLPEQYF
CDR3nt: TGTGCCAGCAGCTTAGCACTAGCGGGAGGGCTTCCCGAGCAGTACTTC
v_gene: TRBV7-6
d_gene: TRBD2
j_gene: TRBJ2-7
abundance: .

CDR3aa: CAISGRTSGVTDTQYF
CDR3nt: TGTGCCATCAGTGGCCGGACTAGCGGAGTCACAGATACGCAGTATTTT
v_gene: TRBV10-3
d_gene: TRBD2
j_gene: TRBJ2-3
abundance: .

CDR3aa: CASSPAWGGVFVEQFF
CDR3nt: TGTGCCAGCAGCCCAGCCTGGGGGGGCGTTTTTGTTGAGCAGTTCTTC
v_gene: TRBV7-7
d_gene: .
j_gene: TRBJ2-1
abundance: few

CDR3aa: CASSYLGDTIYF
CDR3nt: TGTGCCAGCAGTTACTTAGGAGACACCATATATTTT
v_gene: TRBV12-3/TRBV12-4
d_gene: .
j_gene: TRBJ1-3
abundance: few

CDR3aa: CASSLSGSNTGELFF
CDR3nt: TGTGCCAGCAGCTTGAGCGGGAGTAACACCGGGGAGCTGTTTTTT
v_gene: TRBV7-2
d_gene: TRBD2
j_gene: TRBJ2-2
abundance: .

CDR3aa: CASSLRGGGRSPLHF
CDR3nt: TGTGCCAGCAGCTTACGAGGGGGCGGGCGGTCACCCCTCCACTTT
v_gene: TRBV7-2
d_gene: TRBD1
j_gene: TRBJ1-6
abundance: .

CDR3aa: CASSPRTSGGTDTQYF
CDR3nt: TGTGCCAGCAGCCCCAGGACTAGCGGGGGCACAGATACGCAGTATTTT
v_gene: TRBV9
d_gene: TRBD2
j_gene: TRBJ2-3
abundance: .

CDR3aa: CASSFTGTGDEKLFF
CDR3nt: TGTGCCAGCAGTTTTACCGGGACAGGGGATGAAAAACTGTTTTTT
v_gene: TRBV27
d_gene: TRBD1
j_gene: TRBJ1-4
abundance: .

CDR3aa: CSASPRQGAGEQFF
CDR3nt: TGCAGTGCTAGTCCGAGACAGGGGGCCGGTGAGCAGTTCTTC
v_gene: TRBV20-1
d_gene: TRBD1
j_gene: TRBJ2-1
abundance: .

CDR3aa: CASRNPRARPGTEAFF
CDR3nt: TGTGCCAGCAGAAACCCCAGGGCGAGGCCGGGCACTGAAGCTTTCTTT
v_gene: TRBV11-2
d_gene: .
j_gene: TRBJ1-1
abundance: .

CDR3aa: CASSLNTGELFF
CDR3nt: TGCGCCAGCAGCTTGAACACCGGGGAGCTGTTTTTT
v_gene: TRBV5-1
d_gene: .
j_gene: TRBJ2-2
abundance: few

CDR3aa: CASSLVVSTQETQYF
CDR3nt: TGTGCCAGCTCACTCGTCGTAAGCACGCAAGAGACCCAGTACTTC
v_gene: TRBV18
d_gene: .
j_gene: TRBJ2-5
abundance: .

CDR3aa: CASGRSGDQPQHF
CDR3nt: TGTGCCAGCGGACGGAGCGGGGATCAGCCCCAGCATTTT
v_gene: TRBV28
d_gene: .
j_gene: TRBJ1-5
abundance: .

CDR3aa: CASSPVGQNTEAFF
CDR3nt: TGTGCCAGCTCACCAGTGGGACAGAACACTGAAGCTTTCTTT
v_gene: TRBV18
d_gene: .
j_gene: TRBJ1-1
abundance: .

CDR3aa: CASSSTSGRALGELFF
CDR3nt: TGTGCCAGCAGTTCGACTAGCGGGAGGGCCCTCGGGGAGCTGTTTTTT
v_gene: TRBV5-4
d_gene: TRBD2
j_gene: TRBJ2-2
abundance: .

CDR3aa: CASSFRGNTEAFF
CDR3nt: TGTGCCAGCAGTTTCAGGGGGAACACTGAAGCTTTCTTT
v_gene: TRBV12-3/TRBV12-4
d_gene: .
j_gene: TRBJ1-1
abundance: .

CDR3aa: CASSPEQGRGDTIYF
CDR3nt: TGTGCCAGCTCTCCGGAACAGGGAAGAGGGGACACCATATATTTT
v_gene: TRBV18
d_gene: .
j_gene: TRBJ1-3
abundance: .

CDR3aa: CASSQEGGPRGEGYTF
CDR3nt: TGTGCCAGCAGCCAAGAGGGCGGGCCTCGAGGGGAGGGCTACACCTTC
v_gene: TRBV3-1/TRBV3-2
d_gene: .
j_gene: TRBJ1-2
abundance: .

CDR3aa: CASSTLLAVRNEQFF
CDR3nt: TGTGCCAGCAGTACACTCCTAGCGGTCCGCAATGAGCAGTTCTTC
v_gene: TRBV28
d_gene: TRBD2
j_gene: TRBJ2-1
abundance: .

CDR3aa: CASIPDLNTEAFF
CDR3nt: TGTGCCAGTATTCCGGATTTGAACACTGAAGCTTTCTTT
v_gene: TRBV19
d_gene: .
j_gene: TRBJ1-1
abundance: .

CDR3aa: CASSSRDRAEQYF
CDR3nt: TGTGCCAGCAGCTCCCGGGACAGGGCCGAGCAGTACTTC
v_gene: TRBV7-8
d_gene: TRBD1
j_gene: TRBJ2-7
abundance: .

CDR3aa: CASSDRVWSIYF
CDR3nt: TGTGCCAGCAGTGATAGGGTCTGGTCCATATATTTT
v_gene: TRBV6-1
d_gene: .
j_gene: TRBJ1-3
abundance: .

CDR3aa: CASSLSAGESGANVLTF
CDR3nt: TGTGCCAGCAGCTTAAGCGCAGGAGAATCTGGGGCCAACGTCCTGACTTTC
v_gene: TRBV7-9
d_gene: .
j_gene: TRBJ2-6
abundance: .

CDR3aa: CASSINGVAGGDYGYTF
CDR3nt: TGTGCCAGTAGTATAAACGGGGTAGCAGGAGGGGACTATGGCTACACCTTC
v_gene: TRBV19
d_gene: .
j_gene: TRBJ1-2
abundance: .

CDR3aa: CASSTGLPHEAFF
CDR3nt: TGTGCCAGTTCCACAGGGCTGCCTCATGAAGCTTTCTTT
v_gene: TRBV19
d_gene: .
j_gene: TRBJ1-1
abundance: .